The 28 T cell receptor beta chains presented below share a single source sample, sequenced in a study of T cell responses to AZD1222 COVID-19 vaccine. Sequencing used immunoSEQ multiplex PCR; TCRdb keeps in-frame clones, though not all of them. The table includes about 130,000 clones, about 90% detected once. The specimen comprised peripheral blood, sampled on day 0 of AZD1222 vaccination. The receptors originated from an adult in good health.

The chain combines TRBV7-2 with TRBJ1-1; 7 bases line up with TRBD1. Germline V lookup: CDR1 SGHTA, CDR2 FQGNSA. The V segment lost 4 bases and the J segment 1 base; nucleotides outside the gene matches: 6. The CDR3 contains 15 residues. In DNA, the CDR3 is TGTGCCAGCAGCTCGTACAGGGGCTCGAACACTGAAGCTTTCTTT. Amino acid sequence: CASSSYRGSNTEAFF.

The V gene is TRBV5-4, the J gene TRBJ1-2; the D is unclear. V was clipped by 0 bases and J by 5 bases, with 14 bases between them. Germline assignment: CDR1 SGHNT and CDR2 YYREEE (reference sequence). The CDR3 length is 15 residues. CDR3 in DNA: TGTGCCAGCAGCTTGGGTTCGGGGTTTGGTTATGGCTACACCTTC. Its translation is CASSLGSGFGYGYTF. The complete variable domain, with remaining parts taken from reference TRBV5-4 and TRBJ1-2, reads ETGVTQSPTHLIKTRGQQVTLRCSSQSGHNTVSWYQQALGQGPQFIFQYYREEENGRGNFPPRFSGLQFPNYSSELNVNALELDDSALYLCASSLGSGFGYGYTFGSGTRLTVV.

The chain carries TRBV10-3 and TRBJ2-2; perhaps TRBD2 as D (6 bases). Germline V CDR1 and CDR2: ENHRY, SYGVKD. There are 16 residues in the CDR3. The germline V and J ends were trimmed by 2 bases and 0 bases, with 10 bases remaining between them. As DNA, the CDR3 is TGTGCCATCAGTGAGACCGGCGGGACGAACACCGGGGAGCTGTTTTTT. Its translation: CAISETGGTNTGELFF.

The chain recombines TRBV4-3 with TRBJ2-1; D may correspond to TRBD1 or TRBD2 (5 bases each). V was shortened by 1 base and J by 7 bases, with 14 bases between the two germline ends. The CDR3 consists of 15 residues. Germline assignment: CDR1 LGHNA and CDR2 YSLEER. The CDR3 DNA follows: TGCGCCAGCAGCCAAGCGGGGCGACCCGGAAATGAGCAGTTCTTC. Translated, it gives CASSQAGRPGNEQFF.

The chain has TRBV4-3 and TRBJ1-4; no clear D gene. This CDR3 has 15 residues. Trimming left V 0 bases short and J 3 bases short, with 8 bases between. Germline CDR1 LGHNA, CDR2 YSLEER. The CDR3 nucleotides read TGCGCCAGCAGCCAAGATAAGGTAGCTAATGAAAAACTGTTTTTT. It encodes CASSQDKVANEKLFF.

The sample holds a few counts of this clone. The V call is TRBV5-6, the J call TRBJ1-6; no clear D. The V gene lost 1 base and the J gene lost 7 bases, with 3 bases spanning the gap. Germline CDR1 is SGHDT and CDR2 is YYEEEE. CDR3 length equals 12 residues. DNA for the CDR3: TGTGCCAGCAGCTTGATCAATTCACCCCTCCACTTT. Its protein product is CASSLINSPLHF.

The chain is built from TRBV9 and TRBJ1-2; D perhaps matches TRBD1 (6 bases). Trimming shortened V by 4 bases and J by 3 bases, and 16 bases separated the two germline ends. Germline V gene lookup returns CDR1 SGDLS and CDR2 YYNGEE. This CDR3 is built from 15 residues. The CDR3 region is CASSISEGGDYGYTF. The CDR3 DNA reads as TGTGCCAGCAGCATCTCGGAGGGGGGCGACTATGGCTACACCTTC.

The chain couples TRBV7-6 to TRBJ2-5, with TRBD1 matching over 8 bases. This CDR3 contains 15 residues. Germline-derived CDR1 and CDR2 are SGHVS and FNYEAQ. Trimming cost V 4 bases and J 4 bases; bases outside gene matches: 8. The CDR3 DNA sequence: TGTGCCAGCAGCTCACGGACAGGGTCAGGAGAGACCCAGTACTTC. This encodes CASSSRTGSGETQYF.

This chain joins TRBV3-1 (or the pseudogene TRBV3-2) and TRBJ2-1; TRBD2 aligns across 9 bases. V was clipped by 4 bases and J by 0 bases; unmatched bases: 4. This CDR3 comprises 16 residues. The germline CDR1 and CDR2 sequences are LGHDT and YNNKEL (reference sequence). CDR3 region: CASSLGLASSYNEQFF. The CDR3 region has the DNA TGTGCCAGCAGCCTTGGACTAGCGAGCTCCTACAATGAGCAGTTCTTC.

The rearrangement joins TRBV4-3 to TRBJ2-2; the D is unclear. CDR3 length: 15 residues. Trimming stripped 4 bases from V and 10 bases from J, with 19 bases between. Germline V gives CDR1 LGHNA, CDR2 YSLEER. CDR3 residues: CASSPDGRTVEELFF. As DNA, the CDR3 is TGCGCCAGCAGCCCGGACGGGCGCACGGTTGAGGAGCTGTTTTTT.

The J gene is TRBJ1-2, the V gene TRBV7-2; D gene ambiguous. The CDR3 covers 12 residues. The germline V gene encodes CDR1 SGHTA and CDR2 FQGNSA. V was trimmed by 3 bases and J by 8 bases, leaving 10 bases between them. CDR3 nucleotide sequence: TGTGCCAGCAGCTTTGAGTTAGGGGGCTACACCTTC. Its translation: CASSFELGGYTF.

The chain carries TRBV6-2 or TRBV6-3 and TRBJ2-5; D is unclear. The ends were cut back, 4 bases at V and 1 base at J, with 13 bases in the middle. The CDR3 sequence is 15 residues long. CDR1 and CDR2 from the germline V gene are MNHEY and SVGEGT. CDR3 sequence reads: CASSLIQAFQETQYF. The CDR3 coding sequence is TGTGCCAGCAGTTTGATTCAGGCGTTCCAAGAGACCCAGTACTTC.

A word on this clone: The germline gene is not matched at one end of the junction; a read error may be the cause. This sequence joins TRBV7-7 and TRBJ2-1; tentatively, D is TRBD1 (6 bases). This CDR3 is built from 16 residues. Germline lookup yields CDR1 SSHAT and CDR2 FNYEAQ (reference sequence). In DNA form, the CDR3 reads TGTGCTAGCAGCTTAGCGTTGGGGGCACCCTACAATGAGCAGTTCTTC. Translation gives CASSLALGAPYNEQFF.

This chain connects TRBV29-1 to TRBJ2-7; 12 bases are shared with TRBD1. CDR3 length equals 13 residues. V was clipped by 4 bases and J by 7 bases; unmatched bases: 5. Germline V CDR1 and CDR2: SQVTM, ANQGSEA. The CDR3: CSVGGQGAGEQYF. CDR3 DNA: TGCAGCGTTGGGGGACAGGGGGCGGGTGAGCAGTACTTC.

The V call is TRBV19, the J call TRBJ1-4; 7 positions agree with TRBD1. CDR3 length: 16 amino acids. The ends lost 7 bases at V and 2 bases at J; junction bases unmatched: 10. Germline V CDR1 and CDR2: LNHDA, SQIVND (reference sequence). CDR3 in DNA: TGTGCCAGTATAGACAGGGCCTCATCGACTAATGAAAAACTGTTTTTT. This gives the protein CASIDRASSTNEKLFF. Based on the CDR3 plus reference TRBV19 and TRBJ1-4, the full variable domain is DGGITQSPKYLFRKEGQNVTLSCEQNLNHDAMYWYRQDPGQGLRLIYYSQIVNDFQKGDIAEGYSVSREKKESFPLTVTSAQKNPTAFYLCASIDRASSTNEKLFFGSGTQLSVL.

The CDR3 DNA reads TGTGCCAGCTCACCGGGGGGGAATGAAAAACTGTTTTTT. This codes for CASSPGGNEKLFF. The J gene is TRBJ1-4, the V gene TRBV18; maybe TRBD1 (5 bases). Germline CDR1 KGHSH, CDR2 LQKENI. The CDR3 sequence is 13 residues long. V lost 3 bases and J 5 bases, leaving 7 bases between the germline ends.

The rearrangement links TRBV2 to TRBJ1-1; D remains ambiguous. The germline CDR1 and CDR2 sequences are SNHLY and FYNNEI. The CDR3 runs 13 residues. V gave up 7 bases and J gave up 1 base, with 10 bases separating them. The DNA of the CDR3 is TGTGCCAGCAAAGTGGGCTCGAACACTGAAGCTTTCTTT. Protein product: CASKVGSNTEAFF.

In DNA, the CDR3 is TGTGCCAGCAGCCAAGGACAGGGTACTATGAACACTGAAGCTTTCTTT. Translated, it gives CASSQGQGTMNTEAFF. The chain couples TRBV3-1 (or the pseudogene TRBV3-2) to TRBJ1-1, with 7 bases lining up with TRBD1. J lost 0 bases, V lost 1 base, and 5 bases had no gene match. Per germline, CDR1 LGHDT and CDR2 YNNKEL (reference sequence). This CDR3 contains 16 residues.

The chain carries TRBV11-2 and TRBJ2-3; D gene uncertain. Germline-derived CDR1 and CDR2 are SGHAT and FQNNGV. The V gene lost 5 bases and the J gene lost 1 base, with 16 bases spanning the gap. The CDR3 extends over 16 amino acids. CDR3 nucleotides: TGTGCCAGCAGCCCTCGGGCAGATGGGGGCACAGATACGCAGTATTTT. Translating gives CASSPRADGGTDTQYF.

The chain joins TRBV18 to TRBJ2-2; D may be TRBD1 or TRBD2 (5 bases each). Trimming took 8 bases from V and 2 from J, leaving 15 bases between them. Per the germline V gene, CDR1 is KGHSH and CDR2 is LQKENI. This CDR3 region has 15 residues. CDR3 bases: TGTGCCAGCGTACCGGGACCGATTAACACCGGGGAGCTGTTTTTT. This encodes CASVPGPINTGELFF.

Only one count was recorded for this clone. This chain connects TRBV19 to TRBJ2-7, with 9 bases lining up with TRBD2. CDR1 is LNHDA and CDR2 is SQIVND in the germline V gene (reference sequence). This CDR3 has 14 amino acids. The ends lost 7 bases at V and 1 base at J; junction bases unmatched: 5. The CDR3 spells CASKNSGGSYEQYF. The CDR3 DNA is TGTGCCAGTAAAAATAGCGGGGGTTCCTACGAGCAGTACTTC.

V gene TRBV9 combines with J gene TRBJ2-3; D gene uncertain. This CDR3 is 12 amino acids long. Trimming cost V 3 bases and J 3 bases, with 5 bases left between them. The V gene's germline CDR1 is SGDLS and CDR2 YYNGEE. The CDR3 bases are TGTGCCAGCAGCGCCCTAACAGATACGCAGTATTTT. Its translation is CASSALTDTQYF.

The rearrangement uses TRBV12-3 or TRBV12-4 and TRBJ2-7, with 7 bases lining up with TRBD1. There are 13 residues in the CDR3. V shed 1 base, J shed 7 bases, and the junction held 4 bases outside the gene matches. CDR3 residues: CASSLEGRGEQYF. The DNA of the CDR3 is TGTGCCAGCAGTTTAGAGGGCAGGGGGGAGCAGTACTTC.

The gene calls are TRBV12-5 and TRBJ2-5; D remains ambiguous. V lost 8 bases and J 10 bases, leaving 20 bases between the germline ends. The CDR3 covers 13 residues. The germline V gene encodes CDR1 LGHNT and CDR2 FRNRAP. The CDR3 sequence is CASPSSNFPVQYF. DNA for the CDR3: TGTGCTAGTCCTTCTTCTAACTTTCCAGTCCAGTACTTC.

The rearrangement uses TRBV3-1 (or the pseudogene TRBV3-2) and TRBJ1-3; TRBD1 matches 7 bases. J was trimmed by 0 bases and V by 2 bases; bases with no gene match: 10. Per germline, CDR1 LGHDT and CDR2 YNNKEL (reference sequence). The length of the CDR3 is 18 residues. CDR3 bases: TGTGCCAGCAGCCAAAAGGATTTCAGGGGGTTCTCTGGAAACACCATATATTTT. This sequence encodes CASSQKDFRGFSGNTIYF.

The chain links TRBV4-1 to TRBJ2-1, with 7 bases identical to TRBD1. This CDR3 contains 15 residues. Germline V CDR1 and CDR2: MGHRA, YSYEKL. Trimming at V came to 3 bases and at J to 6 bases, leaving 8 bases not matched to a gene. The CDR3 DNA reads TGCGCCAGCAGCCAGTCGACAGGGAACCGCAATGAGCAGTTCTTC. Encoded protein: CASSQSTGNRNEQFF.

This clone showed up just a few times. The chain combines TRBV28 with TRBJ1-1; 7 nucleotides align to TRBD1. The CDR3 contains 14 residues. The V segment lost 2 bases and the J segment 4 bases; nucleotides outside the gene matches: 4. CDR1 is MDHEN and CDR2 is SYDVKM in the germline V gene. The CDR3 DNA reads TGTGCCAGCAGTTTACAGGGGGTGTTCACTGAAGCTTTCTTT. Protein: CASSLQGVFTEAFF. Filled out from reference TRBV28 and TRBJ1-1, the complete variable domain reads DVKVTQSSRYLVKRTGEKVFLECVQDMDHENMFWYRQDPGLGLRLIYFSYDVKMKEKGDIPEGYSVSREKKERFSLILESASTNQTSMYLCASSLQGVFTEAFFGQGTRLTVV.

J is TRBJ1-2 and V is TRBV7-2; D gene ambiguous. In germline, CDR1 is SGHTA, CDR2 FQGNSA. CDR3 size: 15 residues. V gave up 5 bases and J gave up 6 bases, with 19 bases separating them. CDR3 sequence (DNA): TGTGCCAGCAGCCCATATCGCTGGGAAGCGGATGGCTACACCTTC. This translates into CASSPYRWEADGYTF.